Listed below are T cell receptor beta chains from one sample, sequenced in a study of cytomegalovirus exposure and HLA in healthy donors. Measured with immunoSEQ multiplex PCR; TCRdb has only the in-frame clones, and not every one. The sample has 59,000 or so clones; approximately 92% are singletons. Sequencing was done on a sample of PBMCs. All receptors derive from a young woman in good health and CMV-seronegative. Each CDR3 is given with its conserved first and last residue. The order of the fields is clone size, V gene, J gene, CDR3 protein. Expanded clones are given a class, and other clones once, few, many or no size at all.

NA	TRBV5-1	TRBJ1-6	CASSLDLGTDNSPLHF
NA	TRBV5-6	TRBJ2-1	CASSSTSGGTSYNEQFF
NA	TRBV6-6	TRBJ1-2	CASSYSGGGGYGYTF
NA	TRBV7-8	TRBJ2-5	CASSLVSSGGAYQETQYF
NA	TRBV7-8	TRBJ1-5	CASSKAGTGPHQPQHF
few	TRBV28	TRBJ2-3	CASMRQGSRLSTQYF
NA	TRBV7-2	TRBJ2-3	CASSLDSYTQYF
many	TRBV19	TRBJ2-7	CASRSTGGHYEQYF
once	TRBV29-1	TRBJ2-1	CSGSLGGSAYNEQFF
NA	TRBV19	TRBJ2-2	CAISGDNTGELFF
NA	TRBV11-2	TRBJ2-7	CASKGGRGVSYEQYF
NA	TRBV4-1	TRBJ2-1	CASRFGSGLAEYNEQFF
NA	TRBV5-6	TRBJ2-1	CASSLEVGLAGYEQFF
NA	TRBV5-8	TRBJ1-4	CASSPREGTNEKLFF
NA	TRBV4-1	TRBJ2-7	CASSQEPGRLGEQYF
once	TRBV6-4	TRBJ2-7	CASSEPTGTLHEQYF
NA	TRBV5-1	TRBJ2-3	CASSLRLAGEDTQYF
NA	TRBV6-6	TRBJ1-2	CASSYWGEDGYTF
NA	TRBV27	TRBJ2-2	CASSLGTGVTGELFF
NA	TRBV28	TRBJ1-5	CASSLVGTGTGQPQHF
NA	TRBV7-9	TRBJ2-2	CASSPTSGGLTGELFF
NA	TRBV19	TRBJ1-3	CASSSFGGPSGNTIYF
NA	TRBV7-2	TRBJ2-5	CASSFVGLQETQYF
once	TRBV30	TRBJ2-7	CAWMPEGARIEQYF
NA	TRBV19	TRBJ2-7	CATGQDEQYF
NA	TRBV4-2	TRBJ1-1	CASSQDEQRNTEAFF
NA	TRBV10-3	TRBJ2-5	CAISESGTNPIPRQETQYF
NA	TRBV5-6	TRBJ2-1	CASSFGGEQFF
NA	TRBV6-5	TRBJ1-2	CASSVTGNYGYTF
NA	TRBV18	TRBJ2-1	CASSPRGGLYNEQFF
NA	TRBV28	TRBJ1-1	CASSRGDTNTEAFF
NA	TRBV5-1	TRBJ1-6	CASSLAGQGPVGTLHF
NA	TRBV6-5	TRBJ2-1	CASSPRRNFYNEQFF
NA	TRBV5-4	TRBJ1-1	CASSLDRGQSEAFF
NA	TRBV5-4	TRBJ1-1	CASRRDRANTEAFF
NA	TRBV19	TRBJ1-2	CASESADGYTF
NA	TRBV19	TRBJ1-1	CASSTDRANTEAFF
once	TRBV5-1	TRBJ2-5	CASSLRFRGQETQYF
NA	TRBV7-9	TRBJ2-1	CASSLMRRGGVQFF
NA	TRBV5-7	TRBJ1-5	CASSRDRGCQPQHF
once	TRBV6-1	TRBJ2-3	CASSDRGHTDTQYF